Listed below are T cell receptor beta chains from one sample, sequenced in a study of blood T cell repertoires in COVID-19. The protocol was immunoSEQ multiplex PCR, while the TCRdb copy is restricted to in-frame clones and leaves out a portion. Of approximately 150,000 clones listed, 70% to 90% are singletons. What was sequenced was peripheral blood. The source of these receptors is a man in his 70s with acute or convalescent COVID-19. The conserved cysteine and the conserved F or W are not part of the CDR3 here. Each record gives: CDR3 length, V gene, J gene, CDR3 protein.

cdr3_length: 11
v_call: TRBV4-1
j_call: TRBJ1-2
cdr3_aa: ASSRGGAYGYT

cdr3_length: 13
v_call: TRBV5-6
j_call: TRBJ1-1
cdr3_aa: ASSLFTGYSTEAF

cdr3_length: 13
v_call: TRBV3-1/TRBV3-2
j_call: TRBJ1-6
cdr3_aa: ASSPRQTGNSPLH

cdr3_length: 13
v_call: TRBV7-3
j_call: TRBJ2-3
cdr3_aa: ASSRAGSFTDTQY

cdr3_length: 10
v_call: TRBV10-3
j_call: TRBJ2-1
cdr3_aa: AISERHTEQF

cdr3_length: 14
v_call: TRBV24-1
j_call: TRBJ2-7
cdr3_aa: ATSDRGQEPPYEQY

cdr3_length: 12
v_call: TRBV29-1
j_call: TRBJ1-2
cdr3_aa: SVDSPQGNYGYT

cdr3_length: 13
v_call: TRBV9
j_call: TRBJ2-5
cdr3_aa: ASSEGRAFRETQY

cdr3_length: 12
v_call: TRBV14
j_call: TRBJ2-1
cdr3_aa: ASSARVLDHEQF

cdr3_length: 11
v_call: TRBV11-2
j_call: TRBJ1-5
cdr3_aa: ASSAESNQPQH

cdr3_length: 14
v_call: TRBV5-6
j_call: TRBJ2-2
cdr3_aa: ASSPGSSVYTGELF

cdr3_length: 12
v_call: TRBV10-3
j_call: TRBJ1-1
cdr3_aa: AIRGTSLNTEAF

cdr3_length: 12
v_call: TRBV4-1
j_call: TRBJ1-4
cdr3_aa: ASSPRGTNEKLF

cdr3_length: 13
v_call: TRBV6-4
j_call: TRBJ1-4
cdr3_aa: ASRGRGESGEKLF

cdr3_length: 15
v_call: TRBV5-1
j_call: TRBJ1-3
cdr3_aa: ASSLGPGESSGNTIY

cdr3_length: 13
v_call: TRBV6-5
j_call: TRBJ1-2
cdr3_aa: ASRPSGADNYGYT

cdr3_length: 12
v_call: TRBV3-1/TRBV3-2
j_call: TRBJ2-7
cdr3_aa: ASSQTEFTYEQY

cdr3_length: 13
v_call: TRBV15
j_call: TRBJ1-1
cdr3_aa: ATRPGSGVGTEAF

cdr3_length: 11
v_call: TRBV2
j_call: TRBJ2-7
cdr3_aa: ASRKERPGEQY

cdr3_length: 12
v_call: TRBV6-6
j_call: TRBJ2-3
cdr3_aa: ASSYRGSTDTQY

cdr3_length: 11
v_call: TRBV6-2/TRBV6-3
j_call: TRBJ1-2
cdr3_aa: ASTPTGDYGYT

cdr3_length: 13
v_call: TRBV27
j_call: TRBJ1-6
cdr3_aa: ASSLSWQGNSPLH

cdr3_length: 11
v_call: TRBV6-5
j_call: TRBJ1-2
cdr3_aa: ASSQGQGVGYT

cdr3_length: 15
v_call: TRBV18
j_call: TRBJ1-4
cdr3_aa: ASSPTGGGAANEKLF

cdr3_length: 12
v_call: TRBV2
j_call: TRBJ1-1
cdr3_aa: ASLTGAGSTEAF

cdr3_length: 12
v_call: TRBV5-1
j_call: TRBJ2-1
cdr3_aa: ASSSGDRYNEQF

cdr3_length: 13
v_call: TRBV5-5
j_call: TRBJ1-5
cdr3_aa: ASSLVGGGDQPQH

cdr3_length: 14
v_call: TRBV18
j_call: TRBJ2-3
cdr3_aa: ASSFAGTGWTDTQY

cdr3_length: 16
v_call: TRBV5-4
j_call: TRBJ2-1
cdr3_aa: ASSSIGSGTGKMNEQF

cdr3_length: 12
v_call: TRBV7-9
j_call: TRBJ2-1
cdr3_aa: ASSLALSYNEQF

cdr3_length: 13
v_call: TRBV7-9
j_call: TRBJ2-3
cdr3_aa: ASSTGTGGWGTQY

cdr3_length: 10
v_call: TRBV19
j_call: TRBJ1-2
cdr3_aa: ASGQGDYGYT

cdr3_length: 13
v_call: TRBV2
j_call: TRBJ2-1
cdr3_aa: ASSLGLAGVGEQF

cdr3_length: 14
v_call: TRBV19
j_call: TRBJ2-5
cdr3_aa: ASSPGTSGVQETQY

cdr3_length: 12
v_call: TRBV30
j_call: TRBJ1-5
cdr3_aa: AIQGAVGNQPQH

cdr3_length: 11
v_call: TRBV2
j_call: TRBJ2-5
cdr3_aa: ASSRDIQETQY

cdr3_length: 15
v_call: TRBV6-2/TRBV6-3
j_call: TRBJ2-6
cdr3_aa: ASSPQQGQAGANVLT

cdr3_length: 14
v_call: TRBV5-4
j_call: TRBJ1-2
cdr3_aa: ASSRDILSSNYGYT

cdr3_length: 11
v_call: TRBV5-8
j_call: TRBJ1-5
cdr3_aa: ASSLGQGRPQH